A single sample gave rise to the 32 T cell receptor beta chains below, sequenced in a study of blood T cell repertoires in COVID-19 (dated by TCRdb to the early 2020s). The library relied on the immunoSEQ multiplex PCR assay. TCRdb took over this immuneACCESS table, retaining in-frame rearrangements with V and J assigned. Such tables are incomplete; in checked studies, under half of the missing clones stem from an unresolved V gene, and the remainder is unexplained. Here the sample has around 60,000 clones; 75% to 95% occur a single time. The ten largest clones add up to under 2.5% of the sample. The sequencing input was peripheral blood. These receptors were obtained from a man between 60 and 75 years old with acute or convalescent COVID-19.

The chain employs TRBV9 and TRBJ1-1; maybe TRBD1 (5 bases). V lost 3 bases to trimming and J lost 5 bases, with 14 bases between them. The germline V gene encodes CDR1 SGDLS and CDR2 YYNGEE. The CDR3 has 14 residues. Written as DNA, the CDR3 is TGTGCCAGCAGCGAGGGACCCGGGAGGACTGAAGCTTTCTTT. It specifies CASSEGPGRTEAFF.

The chain has TRBV5-1 and TRBJ2-1; the match to TRBD2 covers 11 bases. Per the germline V gene, CDR1 is SGHRS and CDR2 is YFSETQ. The V and J ends lost 3 bases and 3 bases, in that order; junction bases with no gene match: 17. This CDR3 is built from 20 residues. CDR3 sequence: CASSSAESSSGRAYYNEQFF. As DNA, the CDR3 is TGCGCCAGCAGCTCCGCAGAGAGTAGTAGCGGGAGGGCCTACTACAATGAGCAGTTCTTC.

This clone was recorded once. This rearrangement joins TRBV19 to TRBJ2-1; TRBD2 agrees at 10 bases. Germline loops: CDR1 LNHDA, CDR2 SQIVND (reference sequence). The CDR3 sequence is 14 residues long. The V gene end was trimmed by 5 bases and the J gene end by 9 bases; junction bases not matched to a gene: 7. The DNA for the CDR3 is TGTGCCAGTAGTTCCGGGACTAGCGTACTTGAGCAGTTCTTC. Protein: CASSSGTSVLEQFF.

This rearrangement joins TRBV5-4 to TRBJ2-5, with TRBD1 matching over 9 bases. This CDR3 has 15 residues. Germline CDR1 reads SGHNT; CDR2 reads YYREEE (reference sequence). J lost 4 bases, V lost 3 bases, and 7 bases had no gene match. The CDR3 DNA follows: TGTGCCAGCAGCTGGGGACAGGGTAGTGCAGAGACCCAGTACTTC. Translated, it gives CASSWGQGSAETQYF.

The chain joins TRBV6-1 to TRBJ1-2, with 11 bases fitting TRBD1. Losses at the gene ends were 3 bases for V and 3 bases for J; bases not matched to a gene: 3. CDR1 MNHNS and CDR2 SASEGT come from the germline V gene. This CDR3 region has 15 residues. The CDR3 sequence: CASSEDRGRHYGYTF. CDR3 sequence (DNA): TGTGCCAGCAGTGAGGACAGGGGGCGTCACTATGGCTACACCTTC.

This rearrangement joins TRBV7-8 to TRBJ1-2; D might be TRBD1 (6 bases). Germline V gives CDR1 SGHVS, CDR2 FQNEAQ. The ends were cut back, 2 bases at V and 6 bases at J, with 13 bases in the middle. This CDR3 is built from 14 residues. The CDR3 spells CASSLTRTVDGYTF. The CDR3, as DNA: TGTGCCAGCAGCTTAACGAGGACAGTCGATGGCTACACCTTC.

Remarks on this clone: Other DNA sequences within the sample encode an identical CDR3. The rearrangement joins TRBV18 to TRBJ1-1, with TRBD1 matching 7 bases. The germline gives CDR1 KGHSH, CDR2 LQKENI. The CDR3 covers 13 residues. Germline trimming cut 3 bases from V and 3 bases from J; bases unmatched to any gene: 1. The CDR3 is CASSPTGDTEAFF. The DNA of the CDR3 is TGTGCCAGCTCACCCACAGGGGACACTGAAGCTTTCTTT.

The genes are TRBV6-4 and TRBJ1-5; D call uncertain. Trimming took off 3 bases at V and 7 bases at J, with 10 bases between the two ends. The CDR3 contains 13 residues. Germline V lookup: CDR1 MRHNA, CDR2 SNTAGT. CDR3 sequence (DNA): TGTGCCAGCAGTGAAATTCCGGGACAGCCCCAGCATTTT. As protein: CASSEIPGQPQHF.

The chain links TRBV5-6 to TRBJ1-5; no definite D call. V was clipped by 3 bases and J by 4 bases, with 14 bases between them. The CDR3 is made up of 15 amino acids. The V gene's germline CDR1 is SGHDT and CDR2 YYEEEE. The CDR3 loop is CASSSGNGGNQPQHF. The CDR3 nucleotides are TGTGCCAGCAGCTCGGGGAACGGTGGAAATCAGCCCCAGCATTTT.

This sequence joins TRBV11-2 and TRBJ1-1; D gene unclear. The germline CDR1 and CDR2 sequences are SGHAT and FQNNGV. CDR3 length equals 13 residues. The V end lost 5 bases, the J end lost 5 bases, and 12 bases lay between the germline ends. The CDR3: CASSPRTGTEAFF. Written as DNA, the CDR3 is TGTGCCAGCAGCCCCCGGACGGGGACTGAAGCTTTCTTT.

This sequence joins TRBV5-4 and TRBJ2-7, with 8 nucleotides matching TRBD2. Germline V gives CDR1 SGHNT, CDR2 YYREEE (reference sequence). The CDR3 consists of 16 residues. The trim removed 0 bases at V and 0 bases at J, leaving 5 bases unmatched. As DNA, the CDR3 is TGTGCCAGCAGCTTGGCCCCAACTAGCGGCTCCTACGAGCAGTACTTC. This codes for CASSLAPTSGSYEQYF.

J is TRBJ2-2 and V is TRBV5-4; TRBD2 aligns across 7 bases. V dropped 0 bases and J dropped 6; count of bases not matched to a gene: 11. The CDR3 contains 17 residues. Germline CDR1 and CDR2: SGHNT and YYREEE (reference sequence). Written as DNA, the CDR3 is TGTGCCAGCAGCTTGGGGCTAGCGGCCCTAGGCGCCGGGGAGCTGTTTTTT. It encodes CASSLGLAALGAGELFF. The full variable domain, completed using reference TRBV5-4 and TRBJ2-2, is ETGVTQSPTHLIKTRGQQVTLRCSSQSGHNTVSWYQQALGQGPQFIFQYYREEENGRGNFPPRFSGLQFPNYSSELNVNALELDDSALYLCASSLGLAALGAGELFFGEGSRLTVL.

The chain employs TRBV19 and TRBJ2-7; 7 bases map to TRBD2. In germline, CDR1 is LNHDA, CDR2 SQIVND (reference sequence). CDR3 length equals 13 residues. With V trimmed by 3 bases and J by 3 bases, 2 bases remained unmatched. The CDR3, as DNA: TGTGCCAGTAGTATTTGGGAGGGCTACGAGCAGTACTTC. This sequence encodes CASSIWEGYEQYF.

The V gene is TRBV5-4, the J gene TRBJ2-3; 12 bases agree with TRBD2. The germline CDR1 and CDR2 sequences are SGHNT and YYREEE (reference sequence). The CDR3 length is 16 residues. J lost 3 bases, V lost 2 bases, and 4 bases had no gene match. The CDR3 sequence: CASSFSSGRGTDTQYF. As DNA, the CDR3 is TGTGCCAGCAGCTTCTCTAGCGGGAGGGGGACAGATACGCAGTATTTT.

This chain joins TRBV19 and TRBJ1-5, with 9 positions matching TRBD1. Losses at the gene ends were 3 bases for V and 0 bases for J; bases not matched to a gene: 0. CDR3 length equals 15 residues. Germline CDR1 reads LNHDA; CDR2 reads SQIVND (reference sequence). CDR3 nucleotides: TGTGCCAGTAGTATGACAGGGGGTAGCAATCAGCCCCAGCATTTT. Its protein is CASSMTGGSNQPQHF.

To note about this clone: At one end, the junction sequence differs from germline, possibly due to a read error. The rearrangement links TRBV2 to TRBJ2-7, with D maybe TRBD1 (5 bases). The CDR3 spans 12 residues. The germline V gene encodes CDR1 SNHLY and CDR2 FYNNEI. CDR3 region: CASSGRTFEQYF. DNA of the CDR3: TGTGCCAGTAGTGGGCGGACATTCGAGCAGTACTTC.

The chain combines TRBV6-5 with TRBJ1-2, with 8 bases matching TRBD1. The germline V gene encodes CDR1 MNHEY and CDR2 SVGAGI. This CDR3 is 13 amino acids long. J lost 1 base, V lost 6 bases, and 1 base had no gene match. CDR3 bases: TGTGCCAGCAGCGGACAGGGTAACTATGGCTACACCTTC. Its protein product is CASSGQGNYGYTF.

This clone appeared a few times. The V and J genes are TRBV14 and TRBJ1-2; no clear D. This CDR3 has 14 residues. CDR1 and CDR2 (germline): SGHDN, FVKESK. V was clipped by 0 bases and J by 3 bases, with 8 bases between them. Written as DNA, the CDR3 is TGTGCCAGCAGCCAAGAGAGCTCCTACTATGGCTACACCTTC. This translates into CASSQESSYYGYTF.

V gene TRBV7-3 combines with J gene TRBJ2-1, with TRBD2 matching 10 bases. The J segment lost 4 bases and the V segment lost 5 bases, leaving 5 bases of the junction unmatched. There are 15 residues in the CDR3. The V gene's germline CDR1 is SGHTA and CDR2 FQGTGA. CDR3 coding DNA: TGTGCCAGCAGCCCCCCACTAGCGGGGTACAATGAGCAGTTCTTC. Translated: CASSPPLAGYNEQFF.

V usage is TRBV19 and J usage is TRBJ2-4; tentatively, D is TRBD1 (6 bases). Germline V gene lookup returns CDR1 LNHDA and CDR2 SQIVND (reference sequence). The germline V and J ends were trimmed by 4 bases and 6 bases, with 7 bases remaining between them. The CDR3 has 12 amino acids. The CDR3: CASSTTGNIQYF. As DNA, the CDR3 is TGTGCCAGTAGTACGACAGGAAACATTCAGTACTTC.

The rearrangement joins TRBV6-5 to TRBJ2-7, with D possibly being TRBD1 (6 bases). The V end was cut by 6 bases, the J end by 2 bases, with 17 bases between. The CDR3 extends over 15 amino acids. Per the germline V gene, CDR1 is MNHEY and CDR2 is SVGAGI. This CDR3 reads CASSDGAGVPYEQYF. The DNA of the CDR3 is TGTGCCAGCAGCGACGGGGCAGGGGTGCCCTACGAGCAGTACTTC.

This chain uses TRBV7-8 with TRBJ2-3; D remains unclear. This CDR3 spans 13 amino acids. The ends were cut back, 2 bases at V and 7 bases at J, with 10 bases in the middle. The germline CDR1 and CDR2 sequences are SGHVS and FQNEAQ. In DNA form, the CDR3 reads TGTGCCAGCAGCTTACCATCCACTAATACGCAGTATTTT. Its protein product is CASSLPSTNTQYF.

This chain links TRBV7-2 with TRBJ2-1, with 10 bases lining up with TRBD2. The CDR3 length is 14 residues. V shed 5 bases and J 9 bases; nucleotides not matched to a gene: 7. Germline V gives CDR1 SGHTA, CDR2 FQGNSA. The CDR3 DNA reads as TGTGCCAGCAGCCTGGGACTAGCGAACGGTGAGCAGTTCTTC. This codes for CASSLGLANGEQFF.

This clone was found once. The gene calls are TRBV29-1 and TRBJ1-2, with a tentative D call TRBD1 (5 bases). The V gene lost 4 bases and the J gene lost 2 bases, with 8 bases spanning the gap. Per the germline V gene, CDR1 is SQVTM and CDR2 is ANQGSEA. This CDR3 region has 12 residues. This CDR3 is CSVADTNYGYTF. Written as DNA, the CDR3 is TGCAGCGTTGCGGACACGAACTATGGCTACACCTTC.

This clone was found once. J is TRBJ2-7 and V is TRBV2; D uncertain. Germline loops: CDR1 SNHLY, CDR2 FYNNEI. Trimming pared 2 bases from V and 0 bases from J, leaving 11 bases between. This CDR3 spans 15 amino acids. In DNA, the CDR3 is TGTGCCAGCAGTGAAACGCACACCCGCTCCTACGAGCAGTACTTC. This translates into CASSETHTRSYEQYF.

The chain is built from TRBV28 and TRBJ2-3; TRBD1 agrees at 7 bases. The CDR3 sequence is 13 residues long. CDR1 and CDR2 from the germline V gene are MDHEN and SYDVKM. The V gene end was trimmed by 6 bases and the J gene end by 4 bases; junction bases not matched to a gene: 4. The CDR3 DNA reads as TGTGCCAGCAGGAAAAGGGGGCCAGATACGCAGTATTTT. Protein product: CASRKRGPDTQYF.

The rearrangement links TRBV7-9 to TRBJ1-1; 8 bases agree with TRBD1. Unmatched junction bases numbered 8, after V lost 5 bases and J lost 0 bases. This CDR3 contains 16 residues. Per germline, CDR1 SEHNR and CDR2 FQNEAQ (reference sequence). CDR3 sequence: CASSRGQGRMNTEAFF. The CDR3 region has the DNA TGTGCCAGCAGCCGTGGACAGGGCAGAATGAACACTGAAGCTTTCTTT.

The chain links TRBV12-3 or TRBV12-4 to TRBJ2-2; tentative D call: TRBD1 (5 bases). The CDR3 contains 13 residues. Between the trimmed V and J ends, which lost 2 bases and 5 bases, there was a span of 6 bases. CDR3 DNA sequence: TGTGCCAGCAGTTTAAAGGGGACCGGGGAGCTGTTTTTT. Its protein product is CASSLKGTGELFF.

The V gene is TRBV9, the J gene TRBJ2-7, with 10 bases that match TRBD2. Germline CDR1 and CDR2: SGDLS and YYNGEE. The CDR3 is 15 amino acids. The trim removed 0 bases at V and 3 bases at J, leaving 3 bases unmatched. The CDR3 DNA follows: TGTGCCAGCAGCGTAGCTAGCGGGAGTAACTACGAGCAGTACTTC. As protein: CASSVASGSNYEQYF.

The gene calls are TRBV5-1 and TRBJ2-5, with 7 bases lining up with TRBD1. J was trimmed by 5 bases and V by 3 bases; bases with no gene match: 4. CDR3 length: 13 amino acids. CDR1 is SGHRS, CDR2 YFSETQ, per germline. DNA for the CDR3: TGCGCCAGCAGCTCCAACAGGGGTGAGACCCAGTACTTC. This encodes CASSSNRGETQYF.

This chain connects TRBV18 to TRBJ1-4, with 7 bases lining up with TRBD1. The CDR3 loop spans 15 amino acids. Germline V lookup: CDR1 KGHSH, CDR2 LQKENI. With 3 bases clipped from V and 3 bases from J, the junction kept 4 bases outside the gene matches. The CDR3 sequence is CASSPTGQPNEKLFF. The CDR3 region has the DNA TGTGCCAGCTCACCGACGGGACAGCCTAATGAAAAACTGTTTTTT.

This rearrangement joins TRBV5-1 to TRBJ2-4; 11 nucleotides align to TRBD2. The length of the CDR3 is 18 residues. V was pared by 0 bases and J by 1 base, with 6 bases of the junction left unmatched. Germline V CDR1 and CDR2: SGHRS, YFSETQ. The CDR3 loop reads CASSLVLAGGRAKNIQYF. The CDR3 DNA is TGCGCCAGCAGCTTGGTTCTAGCGGGAGGCCGCGCCAAAAACATTCAGTACTTC.